This is a list of T cell receptor beta chains from one sample in a study of cytomegalovirus exposure and HLA in healthy donors. The protocol was immunoSEQ multiplex PCR, while the TCRdb copy is restricted to in-frame clones and leaves out a portion. The sample consists of some 120,000 clones, roughly three fifths of them appearing once. The specimen sequenced was PBMCs. The receptor set was obtained from a woman aged 40 to 50 in good health and CMV-seropositive. Both conserved end residues are part of each CDR3. The D gene is left open where the match is weak. The listing skips clone size in some rows; elsewhere it reads once, few, many or a size class.

CDR3 length | J gene | V gene | clone size | D gene | CDR3 protein | CDR3 DNA
16 | TRBJ2-2 | TRBV15 | - | TRBD1 | CATSRDTGAGNGELFF | TGTGCCACCAGCAGAGATACAGGGGCAGGGAACGGGGAGCTGTTTTTT
19 | TRBJ2-1 | TRBV12-5 | - | TRBD2 | CASGLDTLASGRAFHEQFF | TGTGCTAGTGGTTTGGATACGCTCGCTAGCGGGAGGGCCTTCCATGAGCAGTTCTTC
14 | TRBJ2-1 | TRBV11-3 | few | TRBD2 | CASSLGGGDSEQFF | TGTGCCAGCAGCTTAGGGGGGGGAGACAGTGAGCAGTTCTTC
15 | TRBJ2-5 | TRBV2 | - | TRBD1 | CASSLRTGKGETQYF | TGTGCCAGCAGTCTCAGGACAGGGAAGGGCGAGACCCAGTACTTC
15 | TRBJ1-1 | TRBV19 | - | TRBD1 | CASSIRRGLNTEAFF | TGTGCCAGTAGTATTAGGAGGGGGCTGAACACTGAAGCTTTCTTT
14 | TRBJ2-7 | TRBV27 | - | TRBD2 | CASSPGTSGLEQYF | TGTGCCAGCAGTCCCGGGACTAGCGGTCTAGAGCAGTACTTC
16 | TRBJ1-1 | TRBV10-3 | few | TRBD1 | CAISGIPGGADTEAFF | TGTGCCATCAGTGGGATCCCAGGGGGCGCTGACACTGAAGCTTTCTTT
16 | TRBJ2-4 | TRBV7-3 | few | TRBD2 | CASSPGLAGDKNIQYF | TGTGCCAGCAGCCCGGGACTAGCGGGAGATAAAAACATTCAGTACTTC
15 | TRBJ1-1 | TRBV30 | once | - | CAWSALTGWNTEAFF | TGTGCCTGGAGTGCCCTGACAGGTTGGAACACTGAAGCTTTCTTT
14 | TRBJ2-7 | TRBV29-1 | - | TRBD1 | CSVLRTGPTYEQYF | TGCAGCGTTCTTCGGACAGGGCCAACCTACGAGCAGTACTTC
13 | TRBJ2-7 | TRBV5-6 | - | - | CASSLRESYEQYF | TGTGCCAGCAGCTTGCGAGAGTCCTACGAGCAGTACTTC
14 | TRBJ1-1 | TRBV9 | - | - | CASSVEGEGTEAFF | TGTGCCAGCAGCGTAGAAGGGGAAGGGACTGAAGCTTTCTTT
16 | TRBJ2-3 | TRBV7-9 | - | TRBD2 | CASSRLRREGTDTQYF | TGTGCCAGCAGCCGACTCCGCCGGGAGGGCACAGATACGCAGTATTTT
16 | TRBJ2-7 | TRBV15 | - | TRBD1 | CATRGGAGTGTYEQYF | TGTGCCACCAGGGGCGGGGCGGGGACAGGGACGTACGAGCAGTACTTC
17 | TRBJ1-3 | TRBV4-1 | - | - | CASSQVEGLRSGNTIYF | TGCGCCAGCAGCCAAGTGGAGGGACTCCGCTCTGGAAACACCATATATTTT
14 | TRBJ2-7 | TRBV5-1 | - | - | CASSLGGGSYEQYF | TGCGCCAGCAGCTTGGGAGGCGGCTCCTACGAGCAGTACTTC
16 | TRBJ2-1 | TRBV30 | - | - | CAWSYQALSSYNEQFF | TGTGCCTGGAGTTACCAGGCCCTGAGCTCCTACAATGAGCAGTTCTTC
13 | TRBJ2-3 | TRBV10-3 | - | - | CAISAGNEDTQYF | TGTGCCATCAGCGCGGGAAACGAAGATACGCAGTATTTT
14 | TRBJ1-1 | TRBV5-4 | - | TRBD1 | CASSQTGGDTEAFF | TGTGCCAGCAGCCAGACAGGGGGGGACACTGAAGCTTTCTTT
12 | TRBJ2-2 | TRBV27 | - | - | CASSFPGGELFF | TGTGCCAGCAGCTTTCCCGGGGGGGAGCTGTTTTTT
15 | TRBJ2-7 | TRBV19 | once | TRBD2 | CASRRLAEHSYEQYF | TGTGCCAGTAGGCGTCTAGCGGAACACTCCTACGAGCAGTACTTC
16 | TRBJ2-2 | TRBV7-9 | - | TRBD1 | CSSSLPRTGATGELFF | TGTTCCAGCAGCTTACCCAGGACAGGGGCCACCGGGGAGCTGTTTTTT
16 | TRBJ2-2 | TRBV30 | - | TRBD2 | CAWIHSGRANTGELFF | TGTGCCTGGATACATAGCGGGAGGGCGAACACCGGGGAGCTGTTTTTT
12 | TRBJ2-7 | TRBV27 | - | TRBD1 | CASKTGSDEQYF | TGTGCCAGCAAGACAGGGTCCGACGAGCAGTACTTC
12 | TRBJ2-7 | TRBV19 | - | - | CASSDRSDEQYF | TGTGCCAGTAGTGACAGGTCCGACGAGCAGTACTTC
19 | TRBJ2-6 | TRBV5-6 | few | - | CASSFLQGSFSSGANVLTF | TGTGCCAGCAGCTTCTTACAGGGATCGTTTAGCTCTGGGGCCAACGTCCTGACTTTC
15 | TRBJ2-7 | TRBV15 | - | - | CATSRGQGSTYEQYF | TGTGCCACCAGCAGAGGTCAGGGGTCAACCTACGAGCAGTACTTC
16 | TRBJ1-6 | TRBV4-3 | - | - | CASSRAGAGRDSPLHF | TGCGCCAGCTCCCGCGCGGGGGCAGGTCGGGATTCACCCCTCCACTTT
16 | TRBJ1-2 | TRBV7-3 | - | TRBD1 | CASSPDGRTGGRGYTF | TGTGCCAGCAGCCCTGACGGACGGACAGGGGGCCGGGGCTACACCTTC
13 | TRBJ2-7 | TRBV29-1 | once | - | CSVEGSEVDEQYF | TGCAGCGTTGAGGGTAGTGAGGTCGACGAGCAGTACTTC
16 | TRBJ2-7 | TRBV7-9 | - | - | CASSRRTGSLRCEQYF | TGTGCCAGCAGCCGCCGAACGGGTAGCCTCCGTTGCGAGCAGTACTTC
13 | TRBJ2-7 | TRBV11-2 | - | - | CASSPTGFDEQYF | TGTGCCAGCAGCCCAACAGGGTTCGACGAGCAGTACTTC
15 | TRBJ2-5 | TRBV7-2 | once | TRBD2 | CASSGQTSGQETQYF | TGTGCCAGCAGCGGACAGACTAGCGGCCAAGAGACCCAGTACTTC
16 | TRBJ1-2 | TRBV19 | - | TRBD1 | CASSHRDRGYNYGYTF | TGTGCCAGTAGTCATAGGGACAGGGGGTATAACTATGGCTACACCTTC
12 | TRBJ1-2 | TRBV5-4 | - | - | CASAWGEGGYTF | TGTGCCAGCGCGTGGGGGGAAGGTGGCTACACCTTC
15 | TRBJ2-1 | TRBV2 | once | - | CASSPSRGFYNEQFF | TGTGCCAGCAGTCCCTCCAGGGGTTTTTACAATGAGCAGTTCTTC
13 | TRBJ1-5 | TRBV27 | - | - | CASSLAGNQPQHF | TGTGCCAGCAGTTTGGCAGGCAATCAGCCCCAGCATTTT
15 | TRBJ2-7 | TRBV28 | - | TRBD2 | CASSYRGTTRYEQYF | TGTGCCAGCAGTTACCGCGGGACTACTCGCTACGAGCAGTACTTC
17 | TRBJ2-3 | TRBV4-3 | - | - | CASSQFHRGGGTDTQYF | TGCGCCAGCAGCCAATTCCACAGGGGAGGAGGCACAGATACGCAGTATTTT
15 | TRBJ2-1 | TRBV19 | - | TRBD2 | CASSILSGGPKEQFF | TGTGCCAGTAGTATTTTATCGGGAGGGCCAAAGGAGCAGTTCTTC
18 | TRBJ2-3 | TRBV5-6 | - | - | CASSWGHLSLSYTDTQYF | TGTGCCAGCAGCTGGGGACATCTGTCGTTGTCCTACACAGATACGCAGTATTTT
15 | TRBJ2-7 | TRBV4-1 | - | TRBD2 | CASSQGQGGTYEQYF | TGCGCCAGCAGCCAAGGGCAGGGAGGGACCTACGAGCAGTACTTC
14 | TRBJ2-7 | TRBV7-2 | - | TRBD1 | CASSFWDRAYEQYF | TGTGCCAGCAGCTTCTGGGACAGGGCGTACGAGCAGTACTTC
14 | TRBJ1-5 | TRBV6-6 | - | - | CASSPTTSNQPQHF | TGTGCCAGCAGTCCGACTACTAGCAATCAGCCCCAGCATTTT
15 | TRBJ1-1 | TRBV5-4 | - | TRBD1 | CASSSAQGANTEAFF | TGTGCCAGCAGCTCTGCACAGGGGGCCAACACTGAAGCTTTCTTT
21 | TRBJ1-2 | TRBV4-1 | - | TRBD1 | CASSQIGGQGRESRRNYGYTF | TGCGCCAGCAGCCAAATCGGAGGACAGGGGAGAGAATCGAGGAGGAACTATGGCTACACCTTC
16 | TRBJ2-1 | TRBV11-1 | - | TRBD2 | CASSLITSGSRDEQFF | TGTGCCAGCAGCTTGATAACTAGCGGGAGTCGGGATGAGCAGTTCTTC
12 | TRBJ1-1 | TRBV28 | - | TRBD1 | CASSSGGTEAFF | TGTGCCAGCAGTTCAGGGGGCACTGAAGCTTTCTTT
16 | TRBJ1-4 | TRBV21-1 | - | - | CASSPREGEPNEKLFF | TGTGCCAGCAGCCCGAGAGAAGGGGAACCTAATGAAAAACTGTTTTTT
12 | TRBJ1-1 | TRBV30 | once | - | CAWSVQVAEAFF | TGTGCCTGGAGTGTACAGGTGGCTGAAGCTTTCTTT
13 | TRBJ1-2 | TRBV6-5 | - | - | CASKKGANYGYTF | TGTGCCAGCAAAAAAGGAGCTAACTATGGCTACACCTTC
14 | TRBJ1-5 | TRBV19 | - | - | CASRQGYGNQPQHF | TGTGCCAGTAGGCAGGGATATGGCAATCAGCCCCAGCATTTT
15 | TRBJ2-1 | TRBV5-4 | - | TRBD1 | CASSTRDRTHNEQFF | TGTGCCAGCAGCACCCGGGACAGAACTCACAATGAGCAGTTCTTC
15 | TRBJ2-2 | TRBV2 | - | TRBD1 | CASSEDRVRTGELFF | TGTGCCAGCAGTGAGGACAGGGTGAGGACCGGGGAGCTGTTTTTT
16 | TRBJ2-3 | TRBV9 | - | TRBD1 | CASSPRTGGGTDTQYF | TGTGCCAGCAGCCCCAGGACAGGCGGAGGCACAGATACGCAGTATTTT
15 | TRBJ2-2 | TRBV9 | - | TRBD2 | CASSPTIAGTGELFF | TGTGCCAGCAGCCCGACCATAGCGGGCACCGGGGAGCTGTTTTTT
16 | TRBJ2-4 | TRBV29-1 | few | TRBD2 | CSATGLAGTLRNIQYF | TGCAGCGCAACTGGACTAGCGGGAACCCTTAGAAACATTCAGTACTTC
12 | TRBJ2-2 | TRBV28 | - | - | CASRPSVGELFF | TGTGCCAGCAGACCCAGCGTCGGGGAGCTGTTTTTT
15 | TRBJ2-7 | TRBV9 | once | - | CASSVAPSVIYEQYF | TGTGCCAGCAGCGTAGCCCCTAGCGTAATCTACGAGCAGTACTTC
12 | TRBJ2-7 | TRBV7-9 | - | - | CASSKDIYEQYF | TGTGCCAGCAGCAAAGACATCTACGAGCAGTACTTC